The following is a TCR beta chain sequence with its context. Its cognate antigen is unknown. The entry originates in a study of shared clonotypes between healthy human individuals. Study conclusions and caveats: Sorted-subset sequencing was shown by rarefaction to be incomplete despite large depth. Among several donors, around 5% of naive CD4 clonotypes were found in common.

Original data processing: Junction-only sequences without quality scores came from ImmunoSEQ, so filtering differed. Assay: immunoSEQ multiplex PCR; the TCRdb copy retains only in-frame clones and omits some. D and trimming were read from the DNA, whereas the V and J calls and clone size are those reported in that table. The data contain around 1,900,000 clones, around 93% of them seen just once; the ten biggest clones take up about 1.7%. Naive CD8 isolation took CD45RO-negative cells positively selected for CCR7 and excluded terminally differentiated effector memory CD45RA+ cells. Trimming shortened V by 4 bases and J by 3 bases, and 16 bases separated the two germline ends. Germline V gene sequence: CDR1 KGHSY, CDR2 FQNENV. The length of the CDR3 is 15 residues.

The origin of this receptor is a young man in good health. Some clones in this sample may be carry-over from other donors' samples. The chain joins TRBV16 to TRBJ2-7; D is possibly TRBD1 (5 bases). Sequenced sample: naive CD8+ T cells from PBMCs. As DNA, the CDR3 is TGTGCCAGCAGCCCGCGGACACCGCTAGTCTACGAGCAGTACTTC. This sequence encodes CASSPRTPLVYEQYF.